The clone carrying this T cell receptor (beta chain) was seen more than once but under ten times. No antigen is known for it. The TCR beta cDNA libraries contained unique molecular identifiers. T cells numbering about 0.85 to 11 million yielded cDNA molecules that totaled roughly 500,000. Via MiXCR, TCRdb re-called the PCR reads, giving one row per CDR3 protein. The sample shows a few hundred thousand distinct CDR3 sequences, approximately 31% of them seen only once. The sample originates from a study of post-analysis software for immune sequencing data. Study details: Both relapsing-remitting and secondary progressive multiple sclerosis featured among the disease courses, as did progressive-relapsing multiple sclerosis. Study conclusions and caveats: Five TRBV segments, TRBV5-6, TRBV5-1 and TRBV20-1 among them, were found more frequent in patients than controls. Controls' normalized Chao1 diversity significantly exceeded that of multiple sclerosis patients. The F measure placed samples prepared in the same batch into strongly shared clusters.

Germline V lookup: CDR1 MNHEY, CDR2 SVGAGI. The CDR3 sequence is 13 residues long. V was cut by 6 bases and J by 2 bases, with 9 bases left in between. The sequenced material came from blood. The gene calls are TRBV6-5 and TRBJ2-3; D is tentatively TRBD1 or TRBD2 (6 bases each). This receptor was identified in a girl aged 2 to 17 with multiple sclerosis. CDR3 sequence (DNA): TGTGCCAGCAGGACGGGGGCCACAGATACGCAGTATTTT. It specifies CASRTGATDTQYF.